This entry lists 23 T cell receptor beta chains sequenced from one sample in a study of T cell responses to AZD1222 COVID-19 vaccine. Profiling relied on immunoSEQ multiplex PCR, and the TCRdb table lists in-frame clones only, not all of them. The data show tens of thousands of clones, roughly 87% seen once. The sequences come from peripheral blood, collected 28 days after the second AZD1222 dose. The receptors originated from an adult who received the AZD1222 COVID-19 vaccine.

The chain has TRBV28 and TRBJ1-5; 7 bases are shared with TRBD1. CDR1 MDHEN and CDR2 SYDVKM come from the germline V gene. This CDR3 has 15 amino acids. The V and J ends lost 5 bases and 0 bases, in that order; junction bases with no gene match: 4. The CDR3 coding sequence is TGTGCCAGCAGTGGGGACAGCCATAGCAATCAGCCCCAGCATTTT. Encoded protein: CASSGDSHSNQPQHF.

This chain connects TRBV5-4 to TRBJ1-2; 7 nucleotides line up with TRBD1. The CDR3 consists of 15 residues. The V and J ends lost 2 bases and 5 bases, in that order; junction bases with no gene match: 9. Germline assignment: CDR1 SGHNT and CDR2 YYREEE (reference sequence). Here the CDR3 reads CASSFPTGVGYGYTF. CDR3 DNA sequence: TGTGCCAGCAGCTTTCCTACAGGGGTTGGGTATGGCTACACCTTC.

The chain combines TRBV2 with TRBJ1-6; 9 positions agree with TRBD1. The CDR3 consists of 15 residues. The germline CDR1 and CDR2 sequences are SNHLY and FYNNEI. V lost 6 bases to trimming and J lost 8 bases; unmatched junction nucleotides: 8. CDR3 in amino acids: CASRVRDRADSPLHF. The DNA for the CDR3 is TGTGCCAGCAGAGTTAGGGACAGGGCTGATTCACCCCTCCACTTT.

This clone has a single count. The chain has TRBV5-1 and TRBJ2-3, with D unclear. The CDR3 contains 15 residues. Trimming took off 2 bases at V and 2 bases at J, with 12 bases between the two ends. Germline values: CDR1 SGHRS, CDR2 YFSETQ. The CDR3 DNA reads as TGCGCCAGCAGCTTAGAAATTCCCACCACAGATACGCAGTATTTT. Its translation: CASSLEIPTTDTQYF.

The chain carries TRBV21-1 and TRBJ2-3; TRBD2 is taken as the D call from the table, unchecked against the DNA. TRBV21-1 is marked as a pseudogene. The length of the CDR3 is 13 residues. The CDR3 spells CASKPSVTDTQYF. In DNA, the CDR3 is TGTGCCAGCAAGCCGTCTGTCACAGATACGCAGTATTTT.

This chain uses TRBV29-1 with TRBJ1-2, with D perhaps TRBD1 (6 bases). The germline gives CDR1 SQVTM, CDR2 ANQGSEA. V lost 4 bases to trimming and J lost 4 bases, with 25 bases between them. The CDR3 is made up of 17 amino acids. The CDR3 DNA is TGCAGCGTTGCAAAGTACGGGGCCCAGGGGAGCAGCTATGGCTACACCTTC. Translation gives CSVAKYGAQGSSYGYTF.

As DNA, the CDR3 is TGTGCCACCAGTGATTTGAAAGGGCTTAATGAGCAGTTCTTC. As protein: CATSDLKGLNEQFF. The rearrangement uses TRBV24-1 and TRBJ2-1; no clear D. Germline V gene data show CDR1 as KGHDR and CDR2 as SFDVKD. The CDR3 loop spans 14 amino acids. The V end was cut by 0 bases, the J end by 7 bases, with 9 bases between.

The rearrangement joins TRBV19 to TRBJ1-2; D gene ambiguous. Trimming stripped 1 base from V and 3 bases from J, with 6 bases between. The CDR3 is 13 residues long. Germline CDR1 and CDR2: LNHDA and SQIVND (reference sequence). For the CDR3, the DNA is TGTGCCAGTAGTATAGTGACGGACTATGGCTACACCTTC. It yields the protein CASSIVTDYGYTF.

The chain uses TRBV27 and TRBJ2-5, with TRBD1 as a possible D gene (6 bases). CDR3 length: 12 residues. Germline V gene lookup returns CDR1 MNHEY and CDR2 SMNVEV (reference sequence). V shed 5 bases and J shed 9 bases, with 13 bases lying between them. CDR3 sequence reads: CASSRPQGSQYF. CDR3 in DNA: TGTGCCAGCAGTCGCCCGCAGGGGTCCCAGTACTTC.

The chain couples TRBV19 to TRBJ2-5; D unclear. Trimming pared 1 base from V and 2 bases from J, leaving 11 bases between. Germline V CDR1 and CDR2: LNHDA, SQIVND (reference sequence). The CDR3 extends over 15 amino acids. CDR3 bases: TGTGCCAGTAGTATAGTAGGTCAAACACAAGAGACCCAGTACTTC. Its protein is CASSIVGQTQETQYF.

This sequence joins TRBV9 and TRBJ2-2; TRBD2 matches at 12 bases. Trimming at V came to 3 bases and at J to 5 bases, leaving 5 bases not matched to a gene. CDR1 is SGDLS and CDR2 is YYNGEE in the germline V gene. The CDR3 spans 16 residues. The CDR3 is CASSASGGGKTGELFF. In DNA, the CDR3 is TGTGCCAGCAGCGCTAGCGGGGGGGGAAAGACCGGGGAGCTGTTTTTT.

The chain links TRBV19 to TRBJ2-5; 7 bases fit TRBD2. From germline, CDR1 is LNHDA and CDR2 SQIVND (reference sequence). The CDR3 consists of 14 residues. V trimming: 2 bases; J trimming: 4 bases; junction bases outside the gene matches: 4. Here the CDR3 DNA reads TGTGCCAGTAGTATAACAGCGGGAAGAGAGACCCAGTACTTC. It specifies CASSITAGRETQYF.

The J gene is TRBJ1-1, the V gene TRBV30; 9 bases are a match to TRBD1. The trim removed 3 bases at V and 0 bases at J, leaving 2 bases unmatched. This CDR3 spans 14 amino acids. Germline V gene lookup returns CDR1 GTSNPN and CDR2 SVGIG (reference sequence). The CDR3 nucleotides are TGTGCCTGGAGGAGGACAGGGGTGAACACTGAAGCTTTCTTT. Amino acid sequence: CAWRRTGVNTEAFF.

J is TRBJ1-2 and V is TRBV5-1; 10 bases fit TRBD1. This CDR3 is 14 amino acids long. CDR1 SGHRS and CDR2 YFSETQ come from the germline V gene. Trimming removed 4 bases from V and 10 bases from J; junction bases left unmatched: 10. For the CDR3, the DNA is TGCGCCAGCAGCATCGGGACAGGGGAAGGTGACTACACCTTC. Its translation: CASSIGTGEGDYTF.

The V and J genes are TRBV29-1 and TRBJ2-2, with a weak D call TRBD1 (5 bases). Germline CDR1 reads SQVTM; CDR2 reads ANQGSEA. Trimming removed 6 bases at V and 1 base at J, with 9 bases between. The CDR3 extends over 13 amino acids. The CDR3 region is CSVADMNTGELFF. In nucleotides, the CDR3 is TGCAGCGTGGCGGACATGAACACCGGGGAGCTGTTTTTT.

This clone was counted once. The rearrangement links TRBV7-8 to TRBJ1-4; D call uncertain. CDR3 length equals 14 residues. V was cut by 4 bases and J by 4 bases, with 10 bases left in between. CDR1 and CDR2 (germline): SGHVS, FQNEAQ. The CDR3 region is CASSSLDLNEKLFF. CDR3 nucleotide sequence: TGTGCCAGCAGCTCCCTGGACCTTAATGAAAAACTGTTTTTT.

V gene TRBV10-3 combines with J gene TRBJ1-4; D is perhaps TRBD1 (5 bases). V was cut by 0 bases and J by 7 bases, with 12 bases left in between. Germline CDR1 and CDR2: ENHRY and SYGVKD. The length of the CDR3 is 15 residues. The CDR3 bases are TGTGCCATCAGTGAGTCGAATGGGGGAGGTGAAAAACTGTTTTTT. It is translated as CAISESNGGGEKLFF.

V is TRBV11-1 and J is TRBJ1-5, with no clear D. The V gene lost 1 base and the J gene lost 4 bases, with 11 bases spanning the gap. Per the germline V gene, CDR1 is SGHAT and CDR2 is FQDESV (reference sequence). This CDR3 is 15 amino acids long. CDR3 amino acids: CASSLGPQRNQPQHF. As DNA, the CDR3 is TGTGCCAGCAGCTTAGGTCCCCAGAGAAATCAGCCCCAGCATTTT.

V gene TRBV5-8 combines with J gene TRBJ1-1; D gene ambiguous. This CDR3 has 12 residues. Germline V gives CDR1 SGHTS, CDR2 YDEGEE. V lost 1 base to trimming and J lost 2 bases, with 3 bases between them. The CDR3 loop is CASSLYNTEAFF. The DNA for the CDR3 is TGTGCCAGCAGCTTGTACAACACTGAAGCTTTCTTT.

V gene TRBV6-6 combines with J gene TRBJ2-1, with 9 bases aligning to TRBD2. Germline lookup yields CDR1 MNHNY and CDR2 SVGAGI (reference sequence). V shed 2 bases and J 7 bases; nucleotides not matched to a gene: 9. The length of the CDR3 is 16 residues. CDR3 bases: TGTGCCAGCAGTTACGGTGGCGGGAGGGCCGGAAATGAGCAGTTCTTC. Its translation: CASSYGGGRAGNEQFF.

The CDR3 region is CASSLGPPAETQYF. The CDR3 nucleotides read TGTGCCAGCAGCCTAGGACCGCCGGCGGAGACCCAGTACTTC. The chain is built from TRBV7-9 and TRBJ2-5; D gene ambiguous. The germline CDR1 and CDR2 sequences are SEHNR and FQNEAQ (reference sequence). The CDR3 is 14 residues long. V lost 5 bases, J lost 5 bases, and 15 bases lay in between.

The chain couples TRBV7-8 to TRBJ1-1, with TRBD1 identical over 7 bases. The CDR3 sequence is 14 residues long. Germline V CDR1 and CDR2: SGHVS, FQNEAQ. V trimming: 1 base; J trimming: 10 bases; junction bases outside the gene matches: 9. CDR3 sequence: CASSLGQGRVGAFF. CDR3 DNA sequence: TGTGCCAGCAGCTTAGGACAGGGTCGGGTTGGAGCTTTCTTT.

The V call is TRBV16, the J call TRBJ1-3, with 7 bases aligning to TRBD1. The germline CDR1 and CDR2 sequences are KGHSY and FQNENV. The CDR3 sequence is 14 residues long. The V and J ends lost 3 bases and 7 bases, in that order; junction bases with no gene match: 6. CDR3 sequence reads: CASSQQGEINTIYF. CDR3 sequence (DNA): TGTGCCAGCAGCCAGCAGGGGGAAATCAACACCATATATTTT.